The present TCR beta chain was sequenced within a study of blood T cell repertoires in COVID-19. As for the study in general: The samples span acute and convalescent COVID-19 from the United States, Italy and Spain.

Authors' data handling: Reference gene primers were amplified, and this amplification served to estimate nucleated cell counts. Assay: immunoSEQ multiplex PCR; the TCRdb copy retains only in-frame clones and omits some. From that table come the V and J calls and clone size; the DNA was used to work out D and trimming. The sample has some 90,000 clones, about 88% seen once. This TCR came from a woman aged 80 or over with active COVID-19. The sample was peripheral blood.

CDR3 sequence: CSASVGGPPNTGELFF. Here the CDR3 DNA reads TGCAGTGCTAGTGTGGGAGGGCCTCCGAACACCGGGGAGCTGTTTTTT. The V call is TRBV20-1, the J call TRBJ2-2, with 7 bases that match TRBD2. There are 16 residues in the CDR3. CDR1 and CDR2 from the germline V gene are DFQATT and SNEGSKA (reference sequence). V lost 3 bases, J lost 0 bases, and 7 bases stayed unmatched.